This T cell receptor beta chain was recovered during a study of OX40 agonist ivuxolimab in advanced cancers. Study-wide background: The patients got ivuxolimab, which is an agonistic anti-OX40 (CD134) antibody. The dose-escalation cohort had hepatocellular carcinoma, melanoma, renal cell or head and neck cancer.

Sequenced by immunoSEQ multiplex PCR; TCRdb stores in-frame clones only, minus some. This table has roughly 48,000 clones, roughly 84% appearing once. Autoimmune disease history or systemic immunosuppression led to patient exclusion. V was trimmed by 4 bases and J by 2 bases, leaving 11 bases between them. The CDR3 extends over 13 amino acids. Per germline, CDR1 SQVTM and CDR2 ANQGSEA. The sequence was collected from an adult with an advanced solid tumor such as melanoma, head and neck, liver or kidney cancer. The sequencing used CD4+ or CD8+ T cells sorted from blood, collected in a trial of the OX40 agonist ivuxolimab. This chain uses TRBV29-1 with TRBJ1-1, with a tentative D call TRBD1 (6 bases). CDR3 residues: CSVARQENTEAFF. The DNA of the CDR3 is TGCAGCGTTGCTCGACAGGAAAACACTGAAGCTTTCTTT.